These T cell receptor beta chains were read from a single sample in a study of blood T cell repertoires in COVID-19. Clones were read by immunoSEQ multiplex PCR, and TCRdb kept only the in-frame ones, dropping some. The table lists tens of thousands of clones, around 82% of them singletons. Sequences were obtained from peripheral blood. The receptor source for this set is a man aged 50-60 years with active or convalescent COVID-19. The CDR3 runs from the conserved cysteine through the conserved F or W. D genes are given only for firm matches. Rows give clone size only sometimes, using once, few, many, or a class for an expanded clone.

cdr3_length: 13
j_call: TRBJ1-2
clone_size: .
d_call: .
v_call: TRBV6-5
cdr3_nt: TGTGCCGGCAAGGAGGCAGGGGAAGGCGGCTACACCTTC
cdr3_aa: CAGKEAGEGGYTF

cdr3_length: 13
j_call: TRBJ1-3
clone_size: .
d_call: .
v_call: TRBV12-3/TRBV12-4
cdr3_nt: TGTGCCAGCAGGTGGAGCGGTGGAAACACCATATATTTT
cdr3_aa: CASRWSGGNTIYF

cdr3_length: 13
j_call: TRBJ2-3
clone_size: .
d_call: .
v_call: TRBV24-1
cdr3_nt: TGTGCCACCTTAGGGACATTATCAGATACGCAGTATTTT
cdr3_aa: CATLGTLSDTQYF

cdr3_length: 15
j_call: TRBJ1-4
clone_size: .
d_call: TRBD1
v_call: TRBV28
cdr3_nt: TGTGCCAGCAGCTCCGGAAGGGGGCTTAGTGAAAAACTGTTTTTT
cdr3_aa: CASSSGRGLSEKLFF

cdr3_length: 14
j_call: TRBJ1-4
clone_size: .
d_call: .
v_call: TRBV5-5
cdr3_nt: TGTGCCAGCAGCATACAGGGAACTAATGAAAAACTGTTTTTT
cdr3_aa: CASSIQGTNEKLFF

cdr3_length: 15
j_call: TRBJ2-7
clone_size: .
d_call: .
v_call: TRBV6-5
cdr3_nt: TGTGCCAGCAGTTACCAGGGGAGGGGGGGATACGAGCAGTACTTC
cdr3_aa: CASSYQGRGGYEQYF

cdr3_length: 16
j_call: TRBJ1-1
clone_size: .
d_call: .
v_call: TRBV5-5
cdr3_nt: TGTGCCAGCAGCTTGGCCCTCCCTCCTATGAGAACTGAAGCTTTCTTT
cdr3_aa: CASSLALPPMRTEAFF

cdr3_length: 16
j_call: TRBJ2-3
clone_size: .
d_call: TRBD2
v_call: TRBV9
cdr3_nt: TGTGCCAGCAGCGTAGCTACTAGCGGGGGGGTGGATACGCAGTATTTT
cdr3_aa: CASSVATSGGVDTQYF

cdr3_length: 13
j_call: TRBJ2-2
clone_size: .
d_call: .
v_call: TRBV25-1
cdr3_nt: TGTGCCAGCAGTGAATTGGCTCCCGGGGAGCTGTTTTTT
cdr3_aa: CASSELAPGELFF

cdr3_length: 12
j_call: TRBJ2-5
clone_size: .
d_call: .
v_call: TRBV3-1/TRBV3-2
cdr3_nt: TGTGCCAGCAGCCAAGATGAAGCGACCCAGTACTTC
cdr3_aa: CASSQDEATQYF

cdr3_length: 15
j_call: TRBJ1-1
clone_size: .
d_call: .
v_call: TRBV5-1
cdr3_nt: TGCGCCAGCAGCTCCACCCCAGGCACGAACACTGAAGCTTTCTTT
cdr3_aa: CASSSTPGTNTEAFF

cdr3_length: 20
j_call: TRBJ2-2
clone_size: medium-sized
d_call: TRBD2
v_call: TRBV9
cdr3_nt: TGTGCCAGCAGCCCCTCGGGACTAGCGGCTAATCCCGGAAGAACCGGGGAGCTGTTTTTT
cdr3_aa: CASSPSGLAANPGRTGELFF

cdr3_length: 17
j_call: TRBJ2-6
clone_size: .
d_call: TRBD1
v_call: TRBV7-2
cdr3_nt: TGTGCCAGCAGCCCTGGGGACAGGGGGATAGGGGCCAACGTCCTGACTTTC
cdr3_aa: CASSPGDRGIGANVLTF

cdr3_length: 15
j_call: TRBJ2-1
clone_size: .
d_call: TRBD1
v_call: TRBV24-1
cdr3_nt: TGTGCCACCAGTGATCCGGGACAGGAGGGCAATGAGCAGTTCTTC
cdr3_aa: CATSDPGQEGNEQFF

cdr3_length: 14
j_call: TRBJ2-1
clone_size: .
d_call: .
v_call: TRBV25-1
cdr3_nt: TGTGCCAGCAGGGCCTTCGGCGGCTACAATGAGCAGTTCTTC
cdr3_aa: CASRAFGGYNEQFF

cdr3_length: 15
j_call: TRBJ2-1
clone_size: few
d_call: TRBD2
v_call: TRBV29-1
cdr3_nt: TGCAGCGTTGAGAGGGGACTAGTGGAGTACAATGAGCAGTTCTTC
cdr3_aa: CSVERGLVEYNEQFF

cdr3_length: 16
j_call: TRBJ2-2
clone_size: .
d_call: .
v_call: TRBV5-5
cdr3_nt: TGTGCCAGCAGCCTGTCAGTATTTTCGAACACCGGGGAGCTGTTTTTT
cdr3_aa: CASSLSVFSNTGELFF

cdr3_length: 15
j_call: TRBJ2-2
clone_size: .
d_call: .
v_call: TRBV5-1
cdr3_nt: TGCGCCAGCAGCCGCGTGGGGGCGCACACCGGGGAGCTGTTTTTT
cdr3_aa: CASSRVGAHTGELFF

cdr3_length: 15
j_call: TRBJ2-5
clone_size: .
d_call: TRBD1
v_call: TRBV19
cdr3_nt: TGTGCCAGTAGTATAGGGGACAGGTTAAGAGAGACCCAGTACTTC
cdr3_aa: CASSIGDRLRETQYF

cdr3_length: 13
j_call: TRBJ1-5
clone_size: few
d_call: TRBD1
v_call: TRBV24-1
cdr3_nt: TGTGCCACCAGGGACAGGGAGAGTCAGCCCCAGCATTTT
cdr3_aa: CATRDRESQPQHF